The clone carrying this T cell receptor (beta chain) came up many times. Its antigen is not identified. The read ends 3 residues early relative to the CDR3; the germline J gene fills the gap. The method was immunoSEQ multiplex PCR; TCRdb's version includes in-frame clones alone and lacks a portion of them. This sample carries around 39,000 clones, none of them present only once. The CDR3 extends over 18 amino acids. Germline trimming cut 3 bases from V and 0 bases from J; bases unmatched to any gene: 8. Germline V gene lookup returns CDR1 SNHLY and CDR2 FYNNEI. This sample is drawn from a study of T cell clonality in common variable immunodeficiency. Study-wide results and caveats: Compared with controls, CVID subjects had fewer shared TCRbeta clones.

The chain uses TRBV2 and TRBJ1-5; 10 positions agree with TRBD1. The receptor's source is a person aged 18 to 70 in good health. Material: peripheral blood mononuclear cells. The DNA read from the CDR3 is TGTGCCAGCAGTGACGTTGGGGGGACAGGGGCTAGCAATCAGCCC. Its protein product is CASSDVGGTGASNQP. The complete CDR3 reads CASSDVGGTGASNQPQHF.